The clone carrying this T cell receptor beta chain was detected a few times. As yet, its antigen is unknown. Germline loops: CDR1 MNHEY, CDR2 SMNVEV (reference sequence). The length of the CDR3 is 14 residues. Trimming took 2 bases from V and 6 from J; bases not matched to a gene: 1. TCRdb re-called the RT-PCR reads through MiXCR, storing one row per CDR3 protein. This table holds 550,000 to 650,000 distinct CDR3 sequences, about an eighth found once. The entry originates in a study of response to subunit inactivated influenza vaccine. Study-wide results and limits: That few new T cells are recruited by each seasonal influenza vaccination was the authors' suggestion.

This specimen was PBMCs from blood, taken on the day of vaccination. The sequence derives from a man aged 45-65 years who received an inactivated influenza vaccine. J is TRBJ2-7 and V is TRBV27, with TRBD2 matching 13 bases. The CDR3 DNA follows: TGTGCCAGCAGTTTAAGGACTAGCGGGAGCGAGCAGTACTTC. This sequence encodes CASSLRTSGSEQYF.